The rows below give T cell receptor beta chains drawn from one sample of a study of shared clonotypes between healthy human individuals. The table came from immunoSEQ multiplex PCR; TCRdb's copy has only in-frame clones and leaves some out. The table lists some 1 million clones, about 75% of them singletons. Sequencing used memory CD4+ T cells sorted from blood. The receptors were sampled from a man between 18 and 35 years old in good health. The CDR3 runs from the conserved cysteine through the conserved F or W. D genes are given only for firm matches. A row's size may be missing; if present it is once, few, many or a size class.

D: TRBD2; size: -; V: TRBV10-3; J: TRBJ2-3; DNA: TGTGCCATCAGTGAGTCCCAGGCGGGAGCAGATACGCAGTATTTT; CDR3: CAISESQAGADTQYF
D: TRBD2; size: -; V: TRBV27; J: TRBJ2-2; DNA: TGTGCCAGCAGTAAGCCGGGACTAGGAATCGGGGAGCTGTTTTTT; CDR3: CASSKPGLGIGELFF
D: TRBD2; size: -; V: TRBV27; J: TRBJ2-1; DNA: TGTGCCAGCAGTGGGACTAGCGGGAGCTCCTACAATGAGCAGTTCTTC; CDR3: CASSGTSGSSYNEQFF
D: TRBD2; size: -; V: TRBV11-2; J: TRBJ2-4; DNA: TGTGCCAGCAGCCCACGGGGGGACATTCAGTACTTC; CDR3: CASSPRGDIQYF
D: TRBD1; size: -; V: TRBV5-4; J: TRBJ2-3; DNA: TGTGCCAGCAGTATGAATGTGGACAGGGACGATACGCAGTATTTT; CDR3: CASSMNVDRDDTQYF
D: -; size: -; V: TRBV7-2; J: TRBJ1-6; DNA: TGTGCCAGCAGCTTATGGCCATCACCCCTCCACTTT; CDR3: CASSLWPSPLHF
D: -; size: -; V: TRBV30; J: TRBJ1-6; DNA: TGTGCCTGGAGTGTGATTAGCTCCTATAATTCACCCCTCCACTTT; CDR3: CAWSVISSYNSPLHF
D: -; size: -; V: TRBV6-1; J: TRBJ2-5; DNA: TGTGCCAGCTCGGGCATAGGCCAAGAGACCCAGTACTTC; CDR3: CASSGIGQETQYF
D: -; size: -; V: TRBV7-8; J: TRBJ1-2; DNA: TGTGCCAGCAGCTTAGCGCTCGGGTCCGGCTATGGCTACACCTTC; CDR3: CASSLALGSGYGYTF
D: TRBD1; size: -; V: TRBV28; J: TRBJ1-2; DNA: TGTGCCAGCAGTAACCCCGGGACAGTCCCCGATGTCTACACCTTC; CDR3: CASSNPGTVPDVYTF
D: -; size: -; V: TRBV21-1; J: TRBJ2-7; DNA: TGTGCCAGGAGGAGGACAGGGTATCGGGATTACGAGCAGTACTTC; CDR3: CARRRTGYRDYEQYF
D: -; size: -; V: TRBV30; J: TRBJ1-2; DNA: TGTGCCTGGAGTGGAACGGGTGGCTACACCTTC; CDR3: CAWSGTGGYTF
D: TRBD2; size: -; V: TRBV6-6; J: TRBJ2-7; DNA: TGTGCCAGCAGCCGTGGACTAGCGGGGTCCTACGAGCAGTACTTC; CDR3: CASSRGLAGSYEQYF
D: -; size: -; V: TRBV30; J: TRBJ2-6; DNA: TGTGCCTGGAGTGTATATACTGGGGCCAACGTCCTGACTTTC; CDR3: CAWSVYTGANVLTF
D: TRBD1; size: -; V: TRBV18; J: TRBJ2-6; DNA: TGTGCCAGCTCACCCACCCGACAGGGCTCAATCTCTGGGGCCAACGTCCTGACTTTC; CDR3: CASSPTRQGSISGANVLTF
D: -; size: -; V: TRBV5-1; J: TRBJ1-1; DNA: TGCGCCAGCAGCTTAATGCCCGGAACTGAAGCTTTCTTT; CDR3: CASSLMPGTEAFF
D: -; size: -; V: TRBV4-3; J: TRBJ1-1; DNA: TGCGCCAGCAGCCAATCGGGCACTGAAGCTTTCTTT; CDR3: CASSQSGTEAFF
D: -; size: few; V: TRBV7-9; J: TRBJ1-5; DNA: TGTGCCAGCAGCTTCGGGGTCAGCAATCAGCCCCAGCATTTT; CDR3: CASSFGVSNQPQHF
D: -; size: -; V: TRBV5-6; J: TRBJ1-2; DNA: TGTGCCAGCAGCGTAACCCAGGGGTTCTATGGCTACACCTTC; CDR3: CASSVTQGFYGYTF
D: -; size: once; V: TRBV28; J: TRBJ1-1; DNA: TGTGCCAGCACCTATTTTGGGGACATGACGAATACTGAAGCTTTCTTT; CDR3: CASTYFGDMTNTEAFF
D: TRBD1; size: -; V: TRBV30; J: TRBJ1-5; DNA: TGTGCCTGGAATCTACAGGGGGGTCAGCCCCAGCATTTT; CDR3: CAWNLQGGQPQHF
D: -; size: once; V: TRBV11-2; J: TRBJ2-4; DNA: TGTGCCAGCAGCTTCACTACAGGCGACCCCAAAAACATTCAGTACTTC; CDR3: CASSFTTGDPKNIQYF
D: TRBD2; size: -; V: TRBV15; J: TRBJ2-5; DNA: TGTGCCACCAGCAGAGAAGGAGCGGGAGGGAAAGAGACCCAGTACTTC; CDR3: CATSREGAGGKETQYF
D: TRBD2; size: -; V: TRBV5-1; J: TRBJ2-5; DNA: TGCGCCAGCAGCCTAGCGGGGGGCCAAGAGACCCAGTACTTC; CDR3: CASSLAGGQETQYF
D: TRBD1; size: -; V: TRBV30; J: TRBJ1-1; DNA: TGTGCCTGGTCTAACAGGGGGAGGGCTACTGAAGCTTTCTTT; CDR3: CAWSNRGRATEAFF
D: -; size: -; V: TRBV9; J: TRBJ2-1; DNA: TGTGCCAGCAGCGCAAGAACCCGGGATTCCAATGAGCAGTTCTTC; CDR3: CASSARTRDSNEQFF
D: -; size: once; V: TRBV18; J: TRBJ1-6; DNA: TGTGCCAGCTCACCGAGCCACAGGGATTCACCCCTCCACTTT; CDR3: CASSPSHRDSPLHF
D: TRBD1; size: -; V: TRBV7-2; J: TRBJ2-2; DNA: TGTGCCAGCAGCTCCACGGGACAGATCGCCGGGGAGCTGTTTTTT; CDR3: CASSSTGQIAGELFF
D: TRBD2; size: -; V: TRBV19; J: TRBJ2-7; DNA: TGTGCCAGTAGTATGAGAGCGGGAACCTACGAGCAGTACTTC; CDR3: CASSMRAGTYEQYF
D: -; size: -; V: TRBV7-9; J: TRBJ1-6; DNA: TGTGCCAGCAGCTCAGGCGGGGGGCAGCTTTCCCCCCTCCACTTT; CDR3: CASSSGGGQLSPLHF
D: -; size: few; V: TRBV5-1; J: TRBJ2-5; DNA: TGCGCCAGCAGCCCGGGCGGACACCCTCAAGAGACCCAGTACTTC; CDR3: CASSPGGHPQETQYF
D: -; size: -; V: TRBV5-1; J: TRBJ2-1; DNA: TGCGCCAGCAGAAACCGGGCCCTAGATCAGGGTCCTCAAAATGAGCAGTTCTTC; CDR3: CASRNRALDQGPQNEQFF
D: -; size: -; V: TRBV10-3; J: TRBJ2-2; DNA: TGTGCCATCGGCCGGGGGTCCGGGGAGCTGTTTTTT; CDR3: CAIGRGSGELFF
D: -; size: few; V: TRBV30; J: TRBJ2-2; DNA: TGTGCCTGGAACGGGGGATCGAACACCGGGGAGCTGTTTTTT; CDR3: CAWNGGSNTGELFF
D: -; size: -; V: TRBV30; J: TRBJ1-2; DNA: TGTGCCTGGAGTCGTAGGGGGGGGACCTATGGCTACACCTTC; CDR3: CAWSRRGGTYGYTF
D: TRBD1; size: -; V: TRBV7-7; J: TRBJ2-2; DNA: TGTGCTAGCAGCTCTAACAAGGACAGGGGGTCCGGGGAGCTGTTTTTT; CDR3: CASSSNKDRGSGELFF
D: TRBD2; size: -; V: TRBV11-2; J: TRBJ2-2; DNA: TGTGCCAGCAGCCCCTATGCGGGGGGCTGGAACACCGGGGAGCTGTTTTTT; CDR3: CASSPYAGGWNTGELFF
D: -; size: -; V: TRBV19; J: TRBJ2-7; DNA: TGTGCCAGTAGCCCCGCAGTAGAGGCTGAGCAGTACTTC; CDR3: CASSPAVEAEQYF
D: -; size: once; V: TRBV7-8; J: TRBJ2-2; DNA: TGTGCCAGCAACTCCCCCCGGGATTCGAACACCGGGGAGCTGTTTTTT; CDR3: CASNSPRDSNTGELFF
D: TRBD2; size: -; V: TRBV9; J: TRBJ2-5; DNA: TGTGCCAGCAGCATAACTAGCGGCGAGACCCAGTACTTC; CDR3: CASSITSGETQYF
D: -; size: -; V: TRBV20-1; J: TRBJ1-1; DNA: TGCAGTGCTAGAGAGGATGAAGCTTTCTTT; CDR3: CSAREDEAFF
D: TRBD1; size: -; V: TRBV30; J: TRBJ2-7; DNA: TGTGCCTGGAGTGGGGACAGGGTGCAGTACTTC; CDR3: CAWSGDRVQYF